The 14 T cell receptor beta chains in this list originate from one sample, sequenced in a study of early T cells in non-severe SARS-CoV-2 infection. TCRdb redid the calling of the 5' RACE reads with MiXCR, one entry per CDR3 protein. The profile covers tens of thousands of distinct CDR3 sequences, with around 9.6% appearing a single time and over 4.5% taken by the ten largest. Sequencing was performed on whole blood, taken at baseline. The receptor set was obtained from an adult who was a healthcare worker with PCR-confirmed SARS-CoV-2 infection or an uninfected control (not recorded which).

The V gene is TRBV28, the J gene TRBJ2-7; D is perhaps TRBD1 (6 bases). CDR3 length: 16 residues. Germline V gene sequence: CDR1 MDHEN, CDR2 SYDVKM. V was pared by 7 bases and J by 6 bases, with 25 bases between. The CDR3 is CASMPARVPGTTEQYF. In DNA form, the CDR3 reads TGTGCCAGCATGCCCGCTCGAGTGCCCGGGACAACCGAGCAGTACTTC.

V usage is TRBV29-1 and J usage is TRBJ2-1; D not resolved. CDR3 length: 14 residues. Germline V gives CDR1 SQVTM, CDR2 ANQGSEA. In DNA, the CDR3 is TGCAGTGCTGTACCCTATAGCTCCTACAATGAGCAGTTCTTC. This codes for CSAVPYSSYNEQFF.

The J gene is TRBJ1-2, the V gene TRBV7-2, with D tentatively TRBD1 (6 bases). There are 14 residues in the CDR3. V was cut by 5 bases and J by 8 bases, with 18 bases left in between. The germline V gene encodes CDR1 SGHTA and CDR2 FQGNSA. For the CDR3, the DNA is TGTGCCAGCAGCATCTACGACATGGGGACAGGCTACACCTTC. This translates into CASSIYDMGTGYTF.

This clonotype was detected a few times. This chain uses TRBV7-9 with TRBJ2-7; D remains unclear. Germline assignment: CDR1 SEHNR and CDR2 FQNEAQ (reference sequence). The V gene lost 5 bases and the J gene lost 2 bases, with 16 bases spanning the gap. The CDR3 has 15 amino acids. CDR3 in DNA: TGTGCCAGCAGCCCCAGGCAGCCCAGAACCTACGAGCAGTACTTC. It specifies CASSPRQPRTYEQYF.

The V gene is TRBV20-1, the J gene TRBJ1-2, with 9 bases lining up with TRBD1. Trimming removed 6 bases from V and 4 bases from J; junction bases left unmatched: 6. The CDR3 extends over 13 amino acids. The germline gives CDR1 DFQATT, CDR2 SNEGSKA (reference sequence). CDR3 in amino acids: CSATGQGSYGYTF. CDR3 DNA: TGCAGTGCAACGGGACAGGGAAGCTATGGCTACACCTTC.

Only a few counts were recorded for this clonotype. The chain is built from TRBV12-3 or TRBV12-4 and TRBJ2-3; D not certain. The CDR3 has 12 amino acids. Trimming took 4 bases from V and 2 from J, leaving 4 bases between them. This chain's CDR3 is CASSSYTDTQYF. The CDR3 region has the DNA TGTGCCAGCAGTTCTTACACAGATACGCAGTATTTT.

This sequence joins TRBV10-2 and TRBJ2-1; D gene uncertain. This CDR3 region has 16 residues. CDR1 is WSHSY and CDR2 is SAAADI in the germline V gene. V lost 0 bases, J lost 2 bases, and 11 bases lay in between. For the CDR3, the DNA is TGCGCCAGCAGTGAGTCTGAAAGGGCAGCCTACAATGAGCAGTTCTTC. As protein: CASSESERAAYNEQFF.

On this clonotype itself: A junction end diverges from the germline sequence, so it may reflect a read error. This chain connects TRBV12-3 or TRBV12-4 to TRBJ2-3, with 10 bases identical to TRBD2. There are 16 residues in the CDR3. This CDR3 is CASSSGLAESTDTQYF. The CDR3 coding sequence is TGTGCCAGTAGTTCAGGACTAGCGGAGAGCACAGATACGCAGTATTTT.

This rearrangement joins TRBV5-1 to TRBJ2-7; 12 bases match TRBD1. V shed 6 bases, J shed 7 bases, and the junction held 11 bases outside the gene matches. The CDR3 is 15 residues long. Per germline, CDR1 SGHRS and CDR2 YFSETQ. CDR3 residues: CASTKWDRGLREQYF. In nucleotides, the CDR3 is TGCGCCAGCACCAAGTGGGACAGGGGGCTTCGGGAGCAGTACTTC.

In this sample, this clonotype turned up many times. The genes are TRBV25-1 and TRBJ2-2; perhaps TRBD2 as D (6 bases). CDR3 size: 13 residues. Germline V lookup: CDR1 MGHDK, CDR2 SYGVNS. The germline V and J ends were trimmed by 1 base and 7 bases, with 7 bases remaining between them. DNA for the CDR3: TGTGCCAGCAGTGAATTGCGGGGCGGGGAGCTGTTTTTT. Amino acid sequence: CASSELRGGELFF. Looking up the rest from reference TRBV25-1 and TRBJ2-2 gives the full variable domain: EADIYQTPRYLVIGTGKKITLECSQTMGHDKMYWYQQDPGMELHLIHYSYGVNSTEKGDLSSESTVSRIRTEHFPLTLESARPSHTSQYLCASSELRGGELFFGEGSRLTVL.

This clonotype appeared once. V usage is TRBV5-1 and J usage is TRBJ1-1; 9 nucleotides line up with TRBD1. Germline CDR1 is SGHRS and CDR2 is YFSETQ. Trimming cost V 1 base and J 7 bases; bases outside gene matches: 5. CDR3 length: 14 residues. The CDR3 DNA reads as TGCGCCAGCAGCTTGTCGGGACAGGGTTATGAAGCTTTCTTT. It codes for CASSLSGQGYEAFF.

The chain uses TRBV30 and TRBJ1-2, with TRBD1 as a possible D gene (5 bases). Trimming removed 1 base from V and 5 bases from J, with 14 bases in between. This CDR3 has 14 residues. The V gene's germline CDR1 is GTSNPN and CDR2 SVGIG (reference sequence). The chain's CDR3 is CAWSDLGDGYGYTF. CDR3 in DNA: TGTGCCTGGAGTGATTTAGGGGATGGATATGGCTACACCTTC.

This clonotype was seen only a few times. The chain links TRBV6-6 to TRBJ2-3, with 9 bases identical to TRBD2. This CDR3 region has 17 residues. After removal of 4 bases from V and 5 bases from J, the junction contained 13 bases not matched to a gene. The germline V gene encodes CDR1 MNHNY and CDR2 SVGAGI (reference sequence). CDR3 protein: CASSSTFSGSVEDTQYF. CDR3 DNA: TGTGCCAGCAGTTCCACCTTTAGCGGGAGTGTTGAAGATACGCAGTATTTT.

The chain recombines TRBV7-3 with TRBJ1-6; no firm D call. The CDR3 is 17 amino acids. Germline-derived CDR1 and CDR2 are SGHTA and FQGTGA. Trimming cost V 1 base and J 4 bases, with 14 bases left between them. The CDR3 DNA reads TGTGCCAGCAGCTTAAAAAGGGTCCAGCCGTATAATTCACCCCTCCACTTT. Its protein is CASSLKRVQPYNSPLHF.